Below, one T cell receptor (beta chain) is given with its context. The record originates from a study of blood T cell repertoires in COVID-19. Trimming stripped 3 bases from V and 1 base from J, with 13 bases between. The CDR3 runs 16 residues. Germline CDR1 is LNHDA and CDR2 is SQIVND (reference sequence). Profiled with immunoSEQ multiplex PCR; TCRdb holds only in-frame clones, not every one. This sample has about 320,000 clones, with 88% found just once. The chain uses TRBV19 and TRBJ1-5; a possible D gene is TRBD1 (6 bases). The sequenced material came from PBMCs or T cells enriched from blood (not recorded which). This TCR came from a man aged 25-45 years who had recovered from COVID-19. In DNA, the CDR3 is TGTGCCAGTAGTATCGACAGGACTCTAAGCAATCAGCCCCAGCATTTT. Translating gives CASSIDRTLSNQPQHF. Using reference TRBV19 and TRBJ1-5 for the parts outside the CDR3, the full variable domain is DGGITQSPKYLFRKEGQNVTLSCEQNLNHDAMYWYRQDPGQGLRLIYYSQIVNDFQKGDIAEGYSVSREKKESFPLTVTSAQKNPTAFYLCASSIDRTLSNQPQHFGDGTRLSIL.